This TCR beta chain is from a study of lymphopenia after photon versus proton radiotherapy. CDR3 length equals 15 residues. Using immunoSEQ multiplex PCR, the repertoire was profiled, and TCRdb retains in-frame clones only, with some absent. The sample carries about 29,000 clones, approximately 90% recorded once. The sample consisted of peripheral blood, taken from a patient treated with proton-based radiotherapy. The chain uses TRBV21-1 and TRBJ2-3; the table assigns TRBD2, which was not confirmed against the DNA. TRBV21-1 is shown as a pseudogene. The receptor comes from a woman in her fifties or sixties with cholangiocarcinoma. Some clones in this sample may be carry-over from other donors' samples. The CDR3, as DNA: TGTGCCAGCAGCAAAACGCCCTATGCGAGAGATACGCAGTATTTT. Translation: CASSKTPYARDTQYF.